The 15 T cell receptor beta chains below come from one sample, sequenced in a study of graft-versus-host responses after intestinal transplantation. These receptors' targets are unknown. Assay used: immunoSEQ multiplex PCR; TCRdb lists only in-frame clones, some missing. The sample shows 50,000 to 75,000 clones, 90% to 95% of them seen only once. Sequencing was performed on unstimulated CD4+ T cells sorted from spleen or lymph node cells, taken before transplant. The receptors were gathered from a human donor who was the organ donor for an intestinal transplant.

CDR3 in amino acids: CASSFYGGGQETQYF. In DNA form, the CDR3 reads TGTGCCAGCAGCTTTTACGGAGGAGGGCAAGAGACCCAGTACTTC. This chain links TRBV7-3 with TRBJ2-5; a possible D gene is TRBD2 (6 bases). This CDR3 is built from 15 residues. Germline CDR1 reads SGHTA; CDR2 reads FQGTGA. V was cut by 3 bases and J by 2 bases, with 13 bases left in between. Combining the CDR3 with reference TRBV7-3 and TRBJ2-5 gives the whole variable domain GAGVSQTPSNKVTEKGKYVELRCDPISGHTALYWYRQSLGQGPEFLIYFQGTGAADDSGLPNDRFFAVRPEGSVSTLKIQRTERGDSAVYLCASSFYGGGQETQYFGPGTRLLVL.

This clone is a singleton in its sample. The chain combines TRBV4-2 with TRBJ1-5; maybe TRBD1 (6 bases). The V gene's germline CDR1 is LGHNA and CDR2 YNFKEQ. V was cut by 2 bases and J by 3 bases, with 11 bases left in between. The CDR3 contains 15 residues. The CDR3: CASSQKDRLNQPQHF. CDR3 DNA sequence: TGTGCCAGCAGCCAAAAGGACAGACTCAATCAGCCCCAGCATTTT.

V and J are TRBV4-2 and TRBJ2-7, with TRBD2 matching over 11 bases. CDR3 length: 15 residues. Germline V gene lookup returns CDR1 LGHNA and CDR2 YNFKEQ. J gave up 6 bases and V 1 base, and 5 bases lay outside the gene matches. For the CDR3, the DNA is TGTGCCAGCAGCCAAGTTCTAGCGGGGGGTGGCGAGCAGTACTTC. This gives the protein CASSQVLAGGGEQYF.

This clone was seen only once. The rearrangement uses TRBV11-1 and TRBJ2-3, with TRBD2 identical over 8 bases. The trim removed 6 bases at V and 0 bases at J, leaving 8 bases unmatched. Germline-derived CDR1 and CDR2 are SGHAT and FQDESV (reference sequence). There are 16 residues in the CDR3. As DNA, the CDR3 is TGTGCCAGCAGTGCGGGGGGTCCCTCTAGCACAGATACGCAGTATTTT. Translation: CASSAGGPSSTDTQYF.

In this sample, this clone turned up once. The genes are TRBV28 and TRBJ2-3; D possibly corresponds to TRBD1 (5 bases). The germline V gene encodes CDR1 MDHEN and CDR2 SYDVKM. This CDR3 has 13 amino acids. V was shortened by 2 bases and J by 4 bases, with 7 bases between the two germline ends. CDR3 DNA: TGTGCCAGCAGTTTACAGGGCCCAGATACGCAGTATTTT. Residues: CASSLQGPDTQYF.

The rearrangement links TRBV21-1 to TRBJ2-7; the DNA was not used to check the table's D call, TRBD2. TRBV21-1 is termed a pseudogene. There are 15 residues in the CDR3. CDR3 protein: CASSKRGMTSYEQYF. The CDR3 DNA is TGTGCCAGCAGCAAACGGGGGATGACCTCCTACGAGCAGTACTTC.

The chain uses TRBV5-1 and TRBJ1-3; D is unclear. From germline, CDR1 is SGHRS and CDR2 YFSETQ. V lost 3 bases and J lost 4, with 11 bases in between. This CDR3 has 14 residues. The CDR3 coding sequence is TGCGCCAGCAGCTCTCCGGGCCTCGGAAACACCATATATTTT. Translation gives CASSSPGLGNTIYF.

The chain joins TRBV7-2 to TRBJ1-1; unclear D gene. The CDR3 is 13 residues long. Trimming cost V 5 bases and J 0 bases, with 7 bases left between them. The germline CDR1 and CDR2 sequences are SGHTA and FQGNSA. In DNA, the CDR3 is TGTGCCAGCAGCCGCGGGGTGAACACTGAAGCTTTCTTT. Translated, it gives CASSRGVNTEAFF.

The chain links TRBV5-6 to TRBJ1-2, with TRBD1 matching 8 bases. The CDR3 contains 13 residues. V trimming: 5 bases; J trimming: 4 bases; junction bases outside the gene matches: 4. Germline V lookup: CDR1 SGHDT, CDR2 YYEEEE. CDR3 residues: CASRRTGPYGYTF. CDR3 in DNA: TGTGCCAGCAGGCGGACAGGGCCCTATGGCTACACCTTC. The full variable domain, rest sourced from reference TRBV5-6 and TRBJ1-2, is DAGVTQSPTHLIKTRGQQVTLRCSPKSGHDTVSWYQQALGQGPQFIFQYYEEEERQRGNFPDRFSGHQFPNYSSELNVNALLLGDSALYLCASRRTGPYGYTFGSGTRLTVV.

This chain links TRBV5-5 with TRBJ2-3; 10 nucleotides agree with TRBD2. Trimming cost V 4 bases and J 0 bases; bases outside gene matches: 5. CDR1 and CDR2 from the germline V gene are SGHKS and YYEKEE (reference sequence). The CDR3 spans 16 residues. The CDR3 DNA sequence: TGTGCCAGCAGCACAGCGGGGGGGTTTAGCACAGATACGCAGTATTTT. This gives the protein CASSTAGGFSTDTQYF.

For this clone: A read error may produce the germline difference seen at one junction end. V and J are TRBV7-9 and TRBJ2-3, with 8 bases aligning to TRBD2. Looked up from germline, CDR1 is SEHNR and CDR2 is FQNEAQ (reference sequence). The CDR3 extends over 18 amino acids. CDR3 region: CASSLRLAGDLYTDTRYF. The CDR3 bases are TGTGCCAGCAGCTTACGGCTAGCGGGCGACCTTTACACAGATACGCGGTATTTT.

In nucleotides, the CDR3 is TGTGCCAGCAGCTCGCGGGGGGGCCTCGGAACAGATACGCAGTATTTT. This codes for CASSSRGGLGTDTQYF. The chain combines TRBV7-8 with TRBJ2-3; 9 positions agree with TRBD2. J was trimmed by 3 bases and V by 4 bases; bases with no gene match: 8. The CDR3 consists of 16 residues. The germline gives CDR1 SGHVS, CDR2 FQNEAQ.

V and J are TRBV5-6 and TRBJ1-3, with TRBD1 as a possible D gene (6 bases). Trimming cost V 2 bases and J 0 bases, with 9 bases left between them. CDR3 size: 15 residues. Germline CDR1 is SGHDT and CDR2 is YYEEEE. The CDR3 sequence: CASSFGGGSGNTIYF. In nucleotides, the CDR3 is TGTGCCAGCAGCTTCGGAGGGGGCTCTGGAAACACCATATATTTT.

The gene calls are TRBV6-1 and TRBJ2-3, with 11 bases that match TRBD2. Germline V CDR1 and CDR2: MNHNS, SASEGT. Trimming at V came to 6 bases and at J to 6 bases, leaving 8 bases not matched to a gene. This CDR3 has 15 amino acids. The CDR3: CASSRLAGTIDTQYF. CDR3 coding DNA: TGTGCCAGCAGCCGACTAGCGGGGACAATTGATACGCAGTATTTT.

This chain connects TRBV9 to TRBJ2-3; D may be TRBD2 (7 bases). V was trimmed by 4 bases and J by 1 base, leaving 16 bases between them. Germline V gene data show CDR1 as SGDLS and CDR2 as YYNGEE. The CDR3 has 16 amino acids. Here the CDR3 DNA reads TGTGCCAGCAGCCTAGTGGGGGGGGCTGGCACAGATACGCAGTATTTT. Its translation is CASSLVGGAGTDTQYF.